These 19 T cell receptor beta chains share one sample of origin, sequenced in a study of Ad26.COV2.S vaccination and SARS-CoV-2 variants. This table comes from immunoSEQ multiplex PCR, and its TCRdb copy is limited to in-frame clones, with some not included. This table holds some 350,000 clones, 92% found once. Sequenced material: peripheral blood, taken after recovery from COVID-19. These TCRs come from a human donor who had recovered from COVID-19.

The chain recombines TRBV12-5 with TRBJ1-1; D is unresolved. V gave up 8 bases and J gave up 6 bases, with 13 bases separating them. The CDR3 runs to 12 residues. Germline values: CDR1 LGHNT, CDR2 FRNRAP. This CDR3 is CASKGKRAEAFF. The CDR3 DNA reads as TGTGCTAGTAAGGGAAAACGGGCTGAAGCTTTCTTT.

The rearrangement joins TRBV3-1 (or the pseudogene TRBV3-2) to TRBJ2-6, with a possible D match to TRBD1 (6 bases). Looked up from germline, CDR1 is LGHDT and CDR2 is YNNKEL (reference sequence). This CDR3 spans 15 amino acids. The germline V and J ends were trimmed by 4 bases and 4 bases, with 11 bases remaining between them. The CDR3 bases are TGTGCCAGCAGCCGAACAGGGTCAGGGGCCAACGTCCTGACTTTC. It specifies CASSRTGSGANVLTF.

CDR3 DNA sequence: TGTGCCAGTAGTAAAGAGACAGGGGTCTACGAGCAGTACTTC. This encodes CASSKETGVYEQYF. The V and J genes are TRBV19 and TRBJ2-7; 8 nucleotides agree with TRBD1. Losses at the gene ends were 4 bases for V and 3 bases for J; bases not matched to a gene: 5. The CDR3 contains 14 residues. The germline V gene encodes CDR1 LNHDA and CDR2 SQIVND (reference sequence).

The chain uses TRBV7-6 and TRBJ2-2; 11 nucleotides match TRBD2. Trimming at V came to 5 bases and at J to 7 bases, leaving 21 bases not matched to a gene. The germline gives CDR1 SGHVS, CDR2 FNYEAQ. The CDR3 has 20 residues. The CDR3 spells CASSQDPQHSGGANGGELFF. For the CDR3, the DNA is TGTGCCAGCAGCCAAGATCCCCAGCATAGCGGGGGGGCGAATGGCGGGGAGCTGTTTTTT.

The V and J genes are TRBV7-9 and TRBJ2-5; D is perhaps TRBD1 (5 bases). This CDR3 spans 13 amino acids. Trimming stripped 5 bases from V and 3 bases from J, with 10 bases between. The germline CDR1 and CDR2 sequences are SEHNR and FQNEAQ (reference sequence). DNA of the CDR3: TGTGCCAGCAGCCCCCAGGGCAAAGAGACCCAGTACTTC. It yields the protein CASSPQGKETQYF.

This sequence joins TRBV10-2 and TRBJ2-7; D is unclear. The CDR3 is made up of 16 amino acids. Trimming removed 2 bases at V and 0 bases at J, with 14 bases between. Germline lookup yields CDR1 WSHSY and CDR2 SAAADI. The CDR3 DNA reads TGCGCCAGCAGTGAGGCAGCCCAACCCCTCTCCTACGAGCAGTACTTC. It encodes CASSEAAQPLSYEQYF.

The rearrangement links TRBV29-1 to TRBJ1-2; tentative D call: TRBD1 (6 bases). This CDR3 has 17 amino acids. The germline V gene encodes CDR1 SQVTM and CDR2 ANQGSEA. Trimming cost V 0 bases and J 5 bases, with 22 bases left between them. This CDR3 is CSVEEIQGRTVKYGYTF. CDR3 nucleotide sequence: TGCAGCGTTGAAGAGATCCAGGGGAGGACCGTGAAATATGGCTACACCTTC.

The chain recombines TRBV7-9 with TRBJ1-3; no definite D call. CDR3 length: 14 amino acids. Trimming removed 1 base at V and 0 bases at J, with 4 bases between. Per germline, CDR1 SEHNR and CDR2 FQNEAQ (reference sequence). The CDR3 DNA is TGTGCCAGCAGCTTAGACGGCTCTGGAAACACCATATATTTT. This gives the protein CASSLDGSGNTIYF.

The V and J genes are TRBV4-3 and TRBJ2-7; 8 bases fit TRBD2. This CDR3 has 16 residues. Germline CDR1 reads LGHNA; CDR2 reads YSLEER. V shed 0 bases and J 0 bases; nucleotides not matched to a gene: 4. The CDR3 sequence is CASSQEFGGGSYEQYF. In DNA, the CDR3 is TGCGCCAGCAGCCAAGAGTTCGGGGGGGGCTCCTACGAGCAGTACTTC.

The table lists this clone with a few counts. The chain combines TRBV5-4 with TRBJ2-7; D perhaps matches TRBD1 (6 bases). The CDR3 has 17 amino acids. Germline V gene lookup returns CDR1 SGHNT and CDR2 YYREEE (reference sequence). The V end was cut by 4 bases, the J end by 0 bases, with 20 bases between. The CDR3 loop is CASSDKTQGSSSYEQYF. As DNA, the CDR3 is TGTGCCAGCAGCGATAAAACCCAGGGGTCGAGCTCCTACGAGCAGTACTTC.

The V and J genes are TRBV19 and TRBJ2-2; 8 nucleotides agree with TRBD1. The CDR3 is made up of 14 amino acids. J lost 0 bases, V lost 11 bases, and 5 bases had no gene match. Germline loops: CDR1 LNHDA, CDR2 SQIVND (reference sequence). CDR3: CASPGGANTGELFF. CDR3 DNA: TGTGCCTCCCCAGGGGGCGCGAACACCGGGGAGCTGTTTTTT.

The chain is built from TRBV7-2 and TRBJ1-2, with 9 bases identical to TRBD1. CDR1 SGHTA and CDR2 FQGNSA come from the germline V gene. CDR3 length: 15 residues. The V segment lost 11 bases and the J segment 3 bases; nucleotides outside the gene matches: 13. The CDR3 reads CARFTPGQGDYGYTF. CDR3 nucleotides: TGTGCCCGATTCACCCCGGGACAGGGTGACTATGGCTACACCTTC.

V is TRBV5-4 and J is TRBJ2-7, with TRBD1 as a possible D gene (5 bases). Germline CDR1 and CDR2: SGHNT and YYREEE (reference sequence). V was clipped by 5 bases and J by 6 bases, with 15 bases between them. The CDR3 contains 13 residues. DNA of the CDR3: TGTGCCAGCAGTTTCGGACACCCTCGCGAGCAGTACTTC. This codes for CASSFGHPREQYF. The variable domain in full, with the rest retrieved from reference TRBV5-4 and TRBJ2-7, is ETGVTQSPTHLIKTRGQQVTLRCSSQSGHNTVSWYQQALGQGPQFIFQYYREEENGRGNFPPRFSGLQFPNYSSELNVNALELDDSALYLCASSFGHPREQYFGPGTRLTVT.

This clone was counted once. This chain joins TRBV7-9 and TRBJ1-2; weak D call: TRBD1 (5 bases). The CDR3 has 16 amino acids. Trimming left V 3 bases short and J 7 bases short, with 21 bases between. Germline V gives CDR1 SEHNR, CDR2 FQNEAQ (reference sequence). CDR3 residues: CASSFGGGSGNLGYTF. The CDR3 nucleotides read TGTGCCAGCAGCTTCGGAGGAGGCTCAGGGAACCTTGGCTACACCTTC.

This chain connects TRBV7-8 to TRBJ1-1; 12 nucleotides line up with TRBD1. The CDR3 is 16 residues long. V was clipped by 0 bases and J by 5 bases; unmatched bases: 4. The V gene's germline CDR1 is SGHVS and CDR2 FQNEAQ. The CDR3 loop reads CASSLAGQGAWTEAFF. The CDR3 DNA reads as TGTGCCAGCAGCTTAGCGGGACAGGGGGCATGGACTGAAGCTTTCTTT.

This chain links TRBV6-1 with TRBJ2-3; 9 bases are shared with TRBD2. The CDR3 is made up of 17 amino acids. Trimming removed 4 bases from V and 2 bases from J; junction bases left unmatched: 10. CDR1 and CDR2 from the germline V gene are MNHNS and SASEGT. CDR3 sequence: CASSVGLAGPHTDTQYF. The CDR3 DNA follows: TGTGCCAGCAGTGTGGGGCTAGCGGGGCCCCACACAGATACGCAGTATTTT.

Worth noting for this clone: Other DNA sequences in this specimen translate into the identical CDR3. The chain recombines TRBV5-1 with TRBJ2-5; 15 bases line up with TRBD2. Germline CDR1 SGHRS, CDR2 YFSETQ. Germline trimming cut 3 bases from V and 2 bases from J; bases unmatched to any gene: 2. This CDR3 is built from 16 residues. CDR3 DNA sequence: TGCGCCAGCAGCTCCGGACTAGCGGGGGGGCAAGAGACCCAGTACTTC. Protein product: CASSSGLAGGQETQYF.

The chain combines TRBV24-1 with TRBJ2-1, with D perhaps matching TRBD1 (6 bases). Trimming pared 1 base from V and 3 bases from J, leaving 9 bases between. Germline CDR1 KGHDR, CDR2 SFDVKD. The CDR3 is made up of 15 amino acids. The CDR3 DNA is TGTGCCACCAGTGATTTATGGGACAACTACAATGAGCAGTTCTTC. Translating it yields CATSDLWDNYNEQFF.

The chain combines TRBV7-9 with TRBJ2-7, with D hard to call. The CDR3 spans 12 residues. The V gene lost 5 bases and the J gene lost 2 bases, with 7 bases spanning the gap. Germline CDR1 reads SEHNR; CDR2 reads FQNEAQ (reference sequence). The CDR3 reads CASSRSTYEQYF. Here the CDR3 DNA reads TGTGCCAGCAGCCGCTCAACCTACGAGCAGTACTTC.